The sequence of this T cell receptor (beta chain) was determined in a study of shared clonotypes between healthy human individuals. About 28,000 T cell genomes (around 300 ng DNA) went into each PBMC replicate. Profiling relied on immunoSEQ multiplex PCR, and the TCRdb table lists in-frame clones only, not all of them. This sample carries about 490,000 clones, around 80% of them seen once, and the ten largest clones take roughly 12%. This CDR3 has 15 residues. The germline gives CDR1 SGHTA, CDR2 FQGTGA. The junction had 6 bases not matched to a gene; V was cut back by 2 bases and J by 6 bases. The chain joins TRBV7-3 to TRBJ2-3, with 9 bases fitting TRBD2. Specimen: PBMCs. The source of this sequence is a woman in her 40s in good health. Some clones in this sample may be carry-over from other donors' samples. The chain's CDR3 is CASSLLLAGADTQYF. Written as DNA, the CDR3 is TGTGCCAGCAGCTTATTGTTAGCGGGAGCGGATACGCAGTATTTT.